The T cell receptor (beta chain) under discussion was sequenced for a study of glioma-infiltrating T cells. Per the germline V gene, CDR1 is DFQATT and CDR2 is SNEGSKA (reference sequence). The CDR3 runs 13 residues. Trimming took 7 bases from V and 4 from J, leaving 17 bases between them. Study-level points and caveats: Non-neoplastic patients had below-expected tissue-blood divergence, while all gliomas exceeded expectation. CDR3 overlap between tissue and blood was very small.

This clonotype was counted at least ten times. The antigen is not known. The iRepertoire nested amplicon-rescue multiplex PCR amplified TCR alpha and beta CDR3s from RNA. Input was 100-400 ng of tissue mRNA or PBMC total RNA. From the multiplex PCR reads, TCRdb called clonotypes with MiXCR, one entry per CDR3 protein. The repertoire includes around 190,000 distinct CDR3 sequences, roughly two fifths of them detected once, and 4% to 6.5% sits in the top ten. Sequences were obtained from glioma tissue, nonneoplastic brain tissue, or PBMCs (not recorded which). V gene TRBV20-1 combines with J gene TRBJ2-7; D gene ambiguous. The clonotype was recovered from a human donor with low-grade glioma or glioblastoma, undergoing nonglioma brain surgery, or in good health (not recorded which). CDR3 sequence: CSVGRLLGYEQYF. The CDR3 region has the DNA TGCAGTGTAGGTAGGCTGCTCGGTTACGAGCAGTACTTC.